The 10 T cell receptor beta chains below were found in one sample sequenced in a study of stem cell transplantation in POMP-related autoinflammatory disease. Clones were read by immunoSEQ multiplex PCR, and TCRdb kept only the in-frame ones, dropping some. The sample lists some 68,000 clones, around 90% seen once, with 0.5% to 0.75% in the top ten. The material was CD4+ T cells from PBMCs, obtained after stem cell transplantation. All receptors derive from a human patient with POMP-related autoinflammation and immune dysregulation (PRAID). Among the T cells, some may be from the graft donor.

The gene calls are TRBV15 and TRBJ2-1, with 9 bases that match TRBD2. The V and J ends lost 0 bases and 5 bases, in that order; junction bases with no gene match: 8. There are 17 residues in the CDR3. From germline, CDR1 is LNHNV and CDR2 YYDKDF (reference sequence). The CDR3 sequence: CATSRDGAGGPDNEQFF. In nucleotides, the CDR3 is TGTGCCACCAGCAGAGATGGGGCGGGAGGGCCCGACAATGAGCAGTTCTTC.

The V and J genes are TRBV7-8 and TRBJ2-5, with TRBD1 as a possible D gene (5 bases). This CDR3 comprises 16 residues. Germline values: CDR1 SGHVS, CDR2 FQNEAQ. Between the trimmed V and J ends, which lost 2 bases and 2 bases, there was a span of 15 bases. The CDR3 protein is CASSLYRSLAQETQYF. In nucleotides, the CDR3 is TGTGCCAGCAGCTTATACAGGTCGCTGGCGCAAGAGACCCAGTACTTC. The complete variable domain, with remaining parts taken from reference TRBV7-8 and TRBJ2-5, reads GAGVSQSPRYKVAKRGQDVALRCDPISGHVSLFWYQQALGQGPEFLTYFQNEAQLDKSGLPSDRFFAERPEGSVSTLKIQRTQQEDSAVYLCASSLYRSLAQETQYFGPGTRLLVL.

The chain uses TRBV3-1 (or the pseudogene TRBV3-2) and TRBJ2-3; unclear D gene. Germline CDR1 reads LGHDT; CDR2 reads YNNKEL (reference sequence). Deletions cut 4 bases from V and 2 bases from J, with 7 bases between. This CDR3 region has 13 residues. CDR3 nucleotides: TGTGCCAGCAGCCCCCGGGCCACAGATACGCAGTATTTT. Encoded protein: CASSPRATDTQYF.

This clone was observed once. This rearrangement joins TRBV5-1 to TRBJ1-6; D gene ambiguous. V gave up 0 bases and J gave up 10 bases, with 11 bases separating them. Germline CDR1 SGHRS, CDR2 YFSETQ. The CDR3 contains 14 residues. CDR3 residues: CASSLEGRRSPLHF. The CDR3 DNA is TGCGCCAGCAGCTTGGAAGGGAGGAGGTCACCCCTCCACTTT.

J is TRBJ1-1 and V is TRBV7-9; D possibly corresponds to TRBD1 (5 bases). V was pared by 3 bases and J by 11 bases, with 13 bases between. This CDR3 spans 12 amino acids. Germline loops: CDR1 SEHNR, CDR2 FQNEAQ (reference sequence). In DNA form, the CDR3 reads TGTGCCAGCAGCTTCGACAGTGGCGGGGCTTTCTTT. Protein sequence: CASSFDSGGAFF.

V and J are TRBV4-2 and TRBJ1-3; D remains unclear. The germline V gene encodes CDR1 LGHNA and CDR2 YNFKEQ. V lost 0 bases to trimming and J lost 2 bases, with 11 bases between them. This CDR3 comprises 16 residues. The CDR3 nucleotides read TGTGCCAGCAGCCAAGAAGCGGGAGTTCCTGGAAACACCATATATTTT. Translation gives CASSQEAGVPGNTIYF.

The gene calls are TRBV28 and TRBJ1-5, with 9 nucleotides matching TRBD1. Per the germline V gene, CDR1 is MDHEN and CDR2 is SYDVKM. The V gene end was trimmed by 5 bases and the J gene end by 0 bases; junction bases not matched to a gene: 11. CDR3 length: 18 amino acids. CDR3: CASSAWDRALFSNQPQHF. The CDR3 DNA reads TGTGCCAGCAGTGCTTGGGACAGGGCCCTTTTTAGCAATCAGCCCCAGCATTTT.

CDR3: CASSLTGTFSGNTIYF. The DNA for the CDR3 is TGTGCCAGCAGCCTGACAGGAACCTTCTCTGGAAACACCATATATTTT. The V call is TRBV28, the J call TRBJ1-3; D is perhaps TRBD1 (6 bases). Germline assignment: CDR1 MDHEN and CDR2 SYDVKM. The CDR3 spans 16 residues. The V gene lost 6 bases and the J gene lost 0 bases, with 15 bases spanning the gap.

The gene calls are TRBV2 and TRBJ2-2; D is unclear. V dropped 3 bases and J dropped 0 bases, with 8 bases sitting between them. The CDR3 is 15 residues long. CDR1 SNHLY and CDR2 FYNNEI come from the germline V gene. The CDR3 coding sequence is TGTGCCAGCAGTGAGCGGAGTTCGAACACCGGGGAGCTGTTTTTT. Its protein product is CASSERSSNTGELFF.

The chain combines TRBV6-2 or TRBV6-3 with TRBJ1-6; 9 bases map to TRBD1. The CDR3 has 14 residues. V lost 6 bases and J lost 7; bases outside the gene matches: 4. Looked up from germline, CDR1 is MNHEY and CDR2 is SVGEGT. The CDR3 loop reads CASSRQGENSPLHF. The DNA of the CDR3 is TGTGCCAGCAGCAGACAGGGGGAGAATTCACCCCTCCACTTT.